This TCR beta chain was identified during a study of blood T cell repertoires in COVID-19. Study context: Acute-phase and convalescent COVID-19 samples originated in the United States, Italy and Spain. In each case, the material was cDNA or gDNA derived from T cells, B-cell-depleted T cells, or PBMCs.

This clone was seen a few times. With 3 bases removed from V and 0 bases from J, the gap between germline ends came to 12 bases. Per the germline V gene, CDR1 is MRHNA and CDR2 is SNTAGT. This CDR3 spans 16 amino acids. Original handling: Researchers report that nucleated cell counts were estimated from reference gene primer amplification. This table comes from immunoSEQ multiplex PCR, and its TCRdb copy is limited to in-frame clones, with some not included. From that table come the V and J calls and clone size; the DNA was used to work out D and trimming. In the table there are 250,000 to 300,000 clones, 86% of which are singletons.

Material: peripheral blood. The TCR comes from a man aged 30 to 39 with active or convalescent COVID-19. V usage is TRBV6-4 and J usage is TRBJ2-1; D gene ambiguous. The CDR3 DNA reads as TGTGCCAGCAGTGAGTATTTCCGGAGCTCCTACAATGAGCAGTTCTTC. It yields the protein CASSEYFRSSYNEQFF.